The next 15 T cell receptor beta chains were all read from a single sample in a study of shared clonotypes between healthy human individuals. Sequenced by immunoSEQ multiplex PCR; TCRdb stores in-frame clones only, minus some. The profile covers 2 million to 3 million clones, with roughly 93% appearing a single time and 0.36% taken by the ten largest. Sequencing was carried out using naive CD4+ T cells from PBMCs. Subset given: CD45RA+ positively selected. The receptor set was obtained from a man younger than 35 in good health. Some clones in this sample may be carry-over from other donors' samples.

CDR3 region: CASSFLDTALNQPQHF. The DNA of the CDR3 is TGTGCCAGTAGTTTCCTGGACACCGCTCTCAATCAGCCCCAGCATTTT. The chain uses TRBV19 and TRBJ1-5; D perhaps matches TRBD1 (5 bases). This CDR3 contains 16 residues. Germline V gives CDR1 LNHDA, CDR2 SQIVND (reference sequence). V dropped 5 bases and J dropped 3 bases, with 17 bases sitting between them.

The V gene is TRBV5-1, the J gene TRBJ2-3; D possibly corresponds to TRBD2 (6 bases). Trimming left V 1 base short and J 6 bases short, with 9 bases between. CDR3 length: 13 amino acids. Germline values: CDR1 SGHRS, CDR2 YFSETQ. The CDR3, as DNA: TGCGCCAGCAGCTTGCTAGGGAGGGATACGCAGTATTTT. Translated: CASSLLGRDTQYF. The variable domain in full, completed from reference TRBV5-1 and TRBJ2-3, reads KAGVTQTPRYLIKTRGQQVTLSCSPISGHRSVSWYQQTPGQGLQFLFEYFSETQRNKGNFPGRFSGRQFSNSRSEMNVSTLELGDSALYLCASSLLGRDTQYFGPGTRLTVL.

As regards this clone: This sample includes further DNA sequences coding for the same CDR3. The rearrangement uses TRBV7-3 and TRBJ2-3, with 10 bases fitting TRBD2. The CDR3 is 15 amino acids. V lost 6 bases and J lost 2; bases outside the gene matches: 5. Germline V lookup: CDR1 SGHTA, CDR2 FQGTGA. CDR3 in amino acids: CASSVGLAVTDTQYF. In nucleotides, the CDR3 is TGTGCCAGCAGTGTCGGACTAGCGGTCACAGATACGCAGTATTTT.

This chain connects TRBV27 to TRBJ2-3; 10 bases agree with TRBD2. The V gene end was trimmed by 0 bases and the J gene end by 0 bases; junction bases not matched to a gene: 9. There are 19 residues in the CDR3. CDR1 MNHEY and CDR2 SMNVEV come from the germline V gene (reference sequence). This chain's CDR3 is CASSLSRWTSGTSTDTQYF. Written as DNA, the CDR3 is TGTGCCAGCAGTTTATCGAGGTGGACTAGCGGAACTAGCACAGATACGCAGTATTTT.

The genes are TRBV10-3 and TRBJ2-5; 8 nucleotides match TRBD1. There are 13 residues in the CDR3. In germline, CDR1 is ENHRY, CDR2 SYGVKD. V lost 10 bases, J lost 6 bases, and 10 bases stayed unmatched. CDR3 sequence (DNA): TGTGCCAGCAACACCGACAGGGGTCAGACCCAGTACTTC. Protein: CASNTDRGQTQYF.

The V call is TRBV21-1, the J call TRBJ2-1; TRBD2, as called in the table, went unchecked against the DNA. TRBV21-1 is recorded as a pseudogene. CDR3 length: 14 residues. CDR3 nucleotide sequence: TGTGCCAGCAGCAAGGTTGTCCGGGGGAATGAGCAGTTCTTC. Residues: CASSKVVRGNEQFF.

Details on this clone: The sample has other DNA sequences that encode this CDR3 too. The chain links TRBV7-2 to TRBJ1-1; 7 nucleotides line up with TRBD1. CDR3 size: 14 residues. Germline V gene lookup returns CDR1 SGHTA and CDR2 FQGNSA. The trim removed 5 bases at V and 2 bases at J, leaving 5 bases unmatched. CDR3 in amino acids: CASSLDRENTEAFF. In nucleotides, the CDR3 is TGTGCCAGCAGCCTAGACAGGGAAAACACTGAAGCTTTCTTT.

The chain is built from TRBV7-2 and TRBJ1-1; perhaps TRBD1 as D (5 bases). With 5 bases removed from V and 8 bases from J, the gap between germline ends came to 18 bases. Germline CDR1 reads SGHTA; CDR2 reads FQGNSA. This CDR3 is built from 14 residues. The CDR3 nucleotides read TGTGCCAGCAGCCCCCGATGGGGGGGTATGGAAGCTTTCTTT. Amino acids: CASSPRWGGMEAFF. The whole variable domain, remainder taken from reference TRBV7-2 and TRBJ1-1, is GAGVSQSPSNKVTEKGKDVELRCDPISGHTALYWYRQSLGQGLEFLIYFQGNSAPDKSGLPSDRFSAERTGGSVSTLTIQRTQQEDSAVYLCASSPRWGGMEAFFGQGTRLTVV.

This chain joins TRBV7-9 and TRBJ1-1, with 9 bases lining up with TRBD1. CDR1 SEHNR and CDR2 FQNEAQ come from the germline V gene (reference sequence). The CDR3 totals 15 residues. With 5 bases clipped from V and 3 bases from J, the junction kept 7 bases outside the gene matches. CDR3 bases: TGTGCCAGCAGCGCGAAACAGGGGGCAGACACTGAAGCTTTCTTT. Amino acid sequence: CASSAKQGADTEAFF.

The chain combines TRBV28 with TRBJ2-2, with a possible D match to TRBD1 (5 bases). CDR3 length equals 13 residues. The V and J ends lost 6 bases and 6 bases respectively, with 11 bases between them. Germline V gene data show CDR1 as MDHEN and CDR2 as SYDVKM. CDR3 in amino acids: CASRLQVPGELFF. The CDR3, as DNA: TGTGCCAGCAGACTACAGGTTCCCGGGGAGCTGTTTTTT.

The chain links TRBV28 to TRBJ1-3, with D possibly matching TRBD1 (5 bases). The germline CDR1 and CDR2 sequences are MDHEN and SYDVKM. V lost 6 bases to trimming and J lost 4 bases, with 16 bases between them. This CDR3 is built from 15 residues. The CDR3 protein is CASSSWDGVGNTIYF. CDR3 DNA: TGTGCCAGCAGCTCCTGGGACGGAGTGGGAAACACCATATATTTT. Full variable domain (remainder filled in from reference TRBV28 and TRBJ1-3): DVKVTQSSRYLVKRTGEKVFLECVQDMDHENMFWYRQDPGLGLRLIYFSYDVKMKEKGDIPEGYSVSREKKERFSLILESASTNQTSMYLCASSSWDGVGNTIYFGEGSWLTVV.

Comment on this clone: Other DNA variants within this sample encode the same CDR3. The chain has TRBV7-2 and TRBJ2-5; D gene ambiguous. V was clipped by 4 bases and J by 5 bases, with 5 bases between them. This CDR3 region has 11 residues. Germline CDR1 and CDR2: SGHTA and FQGNSA. CDR3 DNA sequence: TGTGCCAGCAGCTCCGGGGAGACCCAGTACTTC. Translated: CASSSGETQYF.

Comments on this clone: In the same sample, other DNA sequences code for this CDR3. The chain is built from TRBV7-2 and TRBJ2-7, with D unclear. In germline, CDR1 is SGHTA, CDR2 FQGNSA. The CDR3 has 12 amino acids. V was pared by 4 bases and J by 3 bases, with 7 bases between. CDR3 sequence: CASSSSYYEQYF. CDR3 in DNA: TGTGCCAGCAGCTCCTCCTACTACGAGCAGTACTTC.

The rearrangement joins TRBV4-2 to TRBJ2-5; D remains ambiguous. TRBJ2-7 matches the DNA end more closely, so the J call is doubtful. This CDR3 is built from 12 residues. From germline, CDR1 is LGHNA and CDR2 YNFKEQ. In nucleotides, the CDR3 is TGTGCCAGCAGCCAAGTGGGTTACGAGCAGTACTTC. Its protein is CASSQVGYEQYF.

The CDR3 loop is CASSIGGDRQETQYF. The DNA of the CDR3 is TGTGCCAGTAGTATAGGTGGGGACAGACAAGAGACCCAGTACTTC. V gene TRBV19 combines with J gene TRBJ2-5; 7 bases align to TRBD1. The CDR3 spans 15 residues. CDR1 and CDR2 from the germline V gene are LNHDA and SQIVND (reference sequence). The junction had 4 bases not matched to a gene; V was cut back by 1 base and J by 2 bases. Using reference TRBV19 and TRBJ2-5 for the parts outside the CDR3, the full variable domain is DGGITQSPKYLFRKEGQNVTLSCEQNLNHDAMYWYRQDPGQGLRLIYYSQIVNDFQKGDIAEGYSVSREKKESFPLTVTSAQKNPTAFYLCASSIGGDRQETQYFGPGTRLLVL.